Below, one T cell receptor beta chain is given with its context. The antigen remains undetermined. Quantitative molecular-barcoded 5'-RACE generated the TCR beta libraries. MiXCR, run by TCRdb on the 5' RACE reads, gives a single entry per CDR3 protein. The profile shows a few hundred thousand distinct CDR3 sequences, around 20% of them singletons. The V end lost 3 bases, the J end lost 4 bases, and 11 bases lay between the germline ends. The germline CDR1 and CDR2 sequences are SGHKS and YYEKEE (reference sequence). The CDR3 runs to 15 residues. The data originate from a study of CD8 T cells in ankylosing spondylitis. Regarding the study as a whole: Within ankylosing spondylitis blood, a TCR beta motif made up of several highly homologous variants appeared to be characteristic.

The TCR was taken from a female donor with ankylosing spondylitis or in good health (not recorded which). The chain employs TRBV5-5 and TRBJ1-6; D may be TRBD1 (5 bases). The sample consisted of blood, either unsorted or a sorted T cell fraction (not recorded which). CDR3 DNA: TGTGCCAGCAGCTCCTCGGGGGTTTATAATTCACCCCTCCACTTT. Protein sequence: CASSSSGVYNSPLHF.